This entry lists 26 T cell receptor beta chains sequenced from one sample in a study of T cells in Graves' hyperthyroidism and ophthalmopathy. Amplification yielded TCR beta CDR3 regions, with RNA transcripts as the source. Initially, a first-round RT-PCR of the TCR CDR3 employed the HTBI primer set. TCRdb re-called the multiplex PCR reads through MiXCR, storing one row per CDR3 protein. This table has some 580,000 distinct CDR3 sequences, roughly 15% appearing once. The sequencing sample was made of blood. The receptors shown here come from a woman in her thirties or forties with Graves' ophthalmopathy.

This clonotype occurred many times. This chain links TRBV5-1 with TRBJ1-1; a possible D gene is TRBD1 (6 bases). Trimming left V 6 bases short and J 10 bases short, with 31 bases between. The V gene's germline CDR1 is SGHRS and CDR2 YFSETQ. CDR3 length equals 17 residues. DNA for the CDR3: TGCGCCAGCAACTTTTTGAGCGATAGGGGGAGCGGGGGGAGAGCTTTCTTT. As protein: CASNFLSDRGSGGRAFF.

This chain links TRBV29-1 with TRBJ1-1; 10 nucleotides agree with TRBD1. The CDR3 sequence is 13 residues long. The V segment lost 6 bases and the J segment 4 bases; nucleotides outside the gene matches: 5. CDR1 is SQVTM, CDR2 ANQGSEA, per germline. In DNA form, the CDR3 reads TGCAGCGTATCCCGACAGGGGGCCACTGAAGCTTTCTTT. This translates into CSVSRQGATEAFF.

The chain combines TRBV30 with TRBJ2-3; D unresolved. The germline V and J ends were trimmed by 5 bases and 1 base, with 10 bases remaining between them. Germline V gene lookup returns CDR1 GTSNPN and CDR2 SVGIG (reference sequence). The CDR3 is 13 residues long. The DNA of the CDR3 is TGTGCCTGGTGCCCCTCTGGCACAGATACGCAGTATTTT. It translates to CAWCPSGTDTQYF.

This clonotype was picked up many times. This chain's CDR3 is CASSLYHNSPLHF. For the CDR3, the DNA is TGTGCCAGCAGCTTATACCATAATTCACCCCTCCACTTT. This chain joins TRBV5-6 and TRBJ1-6; D is undetermined. Trimming cost V 2 bases and J 5 bases, with 5 bases left between them. CDR1 and CDR2 from the germline V gene are SGHDT and YYEEEE. The CDR3 runs 13 residues.

This clonotype was observed once. This sequence joins TRBV7-9 and TRBJ2-1; 13 bases fit TRBD2. V was pared by 3 bases and J by 8 bases, with 13 bases of the junction left unmatched. CDR1 and CDR2 from the germline V gene are SEHNR and FQNEAQ (reference sequence). The CDR3 is made up of 18 amino acids. The CDR3 is CASSFPSGTSGISDEQFF. The CDR3 nucleotides read TGTGCCAGCAGCTTTCCTTCCGGGACTAGCGGGATATCAGATGAGCAGTTCTTC.

Worth noting for this clonotype: A much bigger clone sits one base away, suggesting this may be a read error. Given the absence of the conserved phenylalanine or tryptophan at the CDR3 end, a read error is likely. This chain connects TRBV28 to TRBJ1-4, with D unresolved. The CDR3 runs 14 residues. V lost 8 bases and J 4 bases, leaving 14 bases between the germline ends. The V gene's germline CDR1 is MDHEN and CDR2 SYDVKM. In DNA form, the CDR3 reads TGTGCCAGCGGGCGAGAGCCGCTTAATGAAAAACTGTTTCTT. Protein product: CASGREPLNEKLFL.

The sample holds many counts of this clonotype. The chain joins TRBV15 to TRBJ1-1; no definite D call. V was pared by 0 bases and J by 1 base, with 9 bases between. The germline CDR1 and CDR2 sequences are LNHNV and YYDKDF (reference sequence). The CDR3 is 15 amino acids. CDR3 in DNA: TGTGCCACCAGCAGAGAAATCAGCTGGAACACTGAAGCTTTCTTT. This translates into CATSREISWNTEAFF. Combining the CDR3 with reference TRBV15 and TRBJ1-1 gives the whole variable domain DAMVIQNPRYQVTQFGKPVTLSCSQTLNHNVMYWYQQKSSQAPKLLFHYYDKDFNNEADTPDNFQSRRPNTSFCFLDIRSPGLGDTAMYLCATSREISWNTEAFFGQGTRLTVV.

The CDR3 reads CATSRAVGGGLDEQFF. DNA for the CDR3: TGTGCCACCAGCAGAGCGGTTGGCGGGGGCTTGGATGAGCAGTTCTTC. The chain links TRBV15 to TRBJ2-1, with a weak D call TRBD2 (7 bases). Per the germline V gene, CDR1 is LNHNV and CDR2 is YYDKDF (reference sequence). With 1 base removed from V and 8 bases from J, the gap between germline ends came to 18 bases. This CDR3 has 16 residues.

The table lists this clonotype with many counts. This chain uses TRBV12-3 or TRBV12-4 with TRBJ2-1; 9 bases match TRBD2. V gave up 5 bases and J gave up 1 base; unmatched junction bases: 9. This CDR3 spans 17 amino acids. The CDR3: CASSPRLADLSYNEQFF. CDR3 DNA sequence: TGTGCCAGCAGTCCAAGACTAGCGGACCTTTCCTACAATGAGCAGTTCTTC.

This clonotype was recorded many times. The chain combines TRBV28 with TRBJ2-1, with D perhaps given as TRBD1 or TRBD2 (5 bases each). V was cut by 10 bases and J by 0 bases, with 16 bases left in between. This CDR3 comprises 15 residues. The germline V gene encodes CDR1 MDHEN and CDR2 SYDVKM. The CDR3 sequence: CATTGTRFSYNEQFF. The DNA of the CDR3 is TGTGCCACCACCGGGACCCGATTCTCCTACAATGAGCAGTTCTTC.

The chain has TRBV7-3 and TRBJ2-1; TRBD1 is a possible D gene (6 bases). The CDR3 contains 15 residues. Germline V CDR1 and CDR2: SGHTA, FQGTGA. The ends were cut back, 1 base at V and 4 bases at J, with 11 bases in the middle. CDR3 amino acids: CASSLNQGRYNEQFF. CDR3 nucleotide sequence: TGTGCCAGCAGCTTAAACCAGGGGCGGTACAATGAGCAGTTCTTC.

This clonotype was counted between two and nine times. This chain links TRBV7-3 with TRBJ2-3, with unresolved D. The CDR3 is 14 residues long. Germline CDR1 and CDR2: SGHTA and FQGTGA. The ends were cut back, 5 bases at V and 1 base at J, with 10 bases in the middle. CDR3 DNA: TGTGCCAGCAGCATAGGCGCTGGCACAGATACGCAGTATTTT. It is translated as CASSIGAGTDTQYF. The variable domain in full, completed from reference TRBV7-3 and TRBJ2-3, reads GAGVSQTPSNKVTEKGKYVELRCDPISGHTALYWYRQSLGQGPEFLIYFQGTGAADDSGLPNDRFFAVRPEGSVSTLKIQRTERGDSAVYLCASSIGAGTDTQYFGPGTRLTVL.

The sample holds a few counts of this clonotype. At one of its ends the junction is not consistent with the germline gene, which may arise from a read error. The chain links TRBV3-1 to TRBJ2-1, with D possibly matching TRBD2 (5 bases). CDR3 length: 11 amino acids. CDR1 LGHDT and CDR2 YNNKEL come from the germline V gene (reference sequence). The CDR3 reads CASSRLRDPIF. The DNA of the CDR3 is TGTGCCAGCAGCCGGCTCCGGGATCCAATCTTC.

Ten or more counts support this clonotype. The rearrangement links TRBV12-3 or TRBV12-4 to TRBJ1-5; TRBD1 agrees at 7 bases. V shed 1 base and J 2 bases; nucleotides not matched to a gene: 2. The CDR3 covers 15 residues. The CDR3 loop is CASSLGDSRNQPQHF. The CDR3 DNA reads TGTGCCAGCAGTTTAGGGGACAGCCGCAATCAGCCCCAGCATTTT.

Ten or more counts support this clonotype. J is TRBJ1-5 and V is TRBV28; TRBD1 is a possible D gene (6 bases). This CDR3 region has 17 residues. V was pared by 10 bases and J by 0 bases, with 22 bases between. The V gene's germline CDR1 is MDHEN and CDR2 SYDVKM. CDR3 DNA sequence: TGTGCCACCTTCCCCTGGACAGCGATCGATAGCAATCAGCCCCAGCATTTT. This sequence encodes CATFPWTAIDSNQPQHF. The full variable domain, rest sourced from reference TRBV28 and TRBJ1-5, is DVKVTQSSRYLVKRTGEKVFLECVQDMDHENMFWYRQDPGLGLRLIYFSYDVKMKEKGDIPEGYSVSREKKERFSLILESASTNQTSMYLCATFPWTAIDSNQPQHFGDGTRLSIL.

There are a few counts of this clonotype. The genes are TRBV20-1 and TRBJ2-7, with 8 bases matching TRBD1. The ends lost 3 bases at V and 2 bases at J; junction bases unmatched: 6. The CDR3 sequence is 14 residues long. The V gene's germline CDR1 is DFQATT and CDR2 SNEGSKA (reference sequence). As DNA, the CDR3 is TGCAGTGCTAGGAGACAGGGGAGGACCTACGAGCAGTACTTC. Its translation is CSARRQGRTYEQYF.

This clonotype has a handful of counts. The chain recombines TRBV7-8 with TRBJ2-1; 11 nucleotides match TRBD2. This CDR3 spans 16 amino acids. CDR1 is SGHVS, CDR2 FQNEAQ, per germline. Trimming cost V 1 base and J 9 bases; bases outside gene matches: 8. CDR3 loop: CASSLGLAGPQGEQFF. The CDR3, as DNA: TGTGCCAGCAGCTTAGGACTAGCGGGACCGCAGGGTGAGCAGTTCTTC.

There are many counts of this clonotype. The rearrangement uses TRBV20-1 and TRBJ1-2; 7 nucleotides align to TRBD1. Per the germline V gene, CDR1 is DFQATT and CDR2 is SNEGSKA (reference sequence). V shed 5 bases, J shed 4 bases, and the junction held 7 bases outside the gene matches. The CDR3 consists of 13 residues. CDR3 sequence (DNA): TGCAGTGCTGCCGACAGGGCCACCTATGGCTACACCTTC. Translation gives CSAADRATYGYTF.

This clonotype has at least ten counts. The chain combines TRBV18 with TRBJ2-2; D uncertain. Trimming pared 1 base from V and 5 bases from J, leaving 8 bases between. Germline V gene data show CDR1 as KGHSH and CDR2 as LQKENI. The CDR3 totals 14 residues. CDR3 nucleotides: TGTGCCAGCTCACCACGATACGTTACCGGGGAGCTGTTTTTT. Its translation: CASSPRYVTGELFF. Drawing the rest from reference TRBV18 and TRBJ2-2, the complete variable domain is NAGVMQNPRHLVRRRGQEARLRCSPMKGHSHVYWYRQLPEEGLKFMVYLQKENIIDESGMPKERFSAEFPKEGPSILRIQQVVRGDSAAYFCASSPRYVTGELFFGEGSRLTVL.

This clonotype was seen repeatedly, ten times or more. V usage is TRBV2 and J usage is TRBJ2-7; 13 nucleotides agree with TRBD2. The CDR3 consists of 14 residues. CDR1 SNHLY and CDR2 FYNNEI come from the germline V gene. Trimming removed 7 bases from V and 7 bases from J; junction bases left unmatched: 7. This chain's CDR3 is CASNGLAGVWEQYF. The CDR3 DNA is TGTGCCAGCAATGGACTAGCGGGAGTCTGGGAGCAGTACTTC.

This clonotype showed up many times. V usage is TRBV2 and J usage is TRBJ1-1, with 7 bases lining up with TRBD1. CDR1 and CDR2 (germline): SNHLY, FYNNEI. With V trimmed by 8 bases and J by 2 bases, 5 bases remained unmatched. The CDR3 covers 13 residues. In DNA, the CDR3 is TGTGCCAGCCGGGGACAGAGAAACACTGAAGCTTTCTTT. The encoded protein is CASRGQRNTEAFF.

This clonotype was seen many times. Written as DNA, the CDR3 is TGTGCCAGCAGCCGCAGGGGAGGGAATGAAAAACTGTTTTTT. As protein: CASSRRGGNEKLFF. The chain links TRBV3-1 to TRBJ1-4; tentatively, D is TRBD1 (6 bases). Germline loops: CDR1 LGHDT, CDR2 YNNKEL (reference sequence). CDR3 length: 14 amino acids. V gave up 4 bases and J gave up 5 bases, with 11 bases separating them.

This chain uses TRBV6-5 with TRBJ2-1, with TRBD2 matching 9 bases. Per germline, CDR1 MNHEY and CDR2 SVGAGI. The CDR3 extends over 16 amino acids. V lost 2 bases to trimming and J lost 9 bases; unmatched junction nucleotides: 11. The CDR3 loop is CASSYVSSGIAAEQFF. In DNA, the CDR3 is TGTGCCAGCAGTTACGTGTCTAGCGGGATAGCGGCTGAGCAGTTCTTC.

This clonotype was seen ten or more times. The chain is built from TRBV11-1 and TRBJ2-2, with 7 bases that match TRBD1. The CDR3 is 15 amino acids. Germline CDR1 and CDR2: SGHAT and FQDESV (reference sequence). V lost 5 bases and J lost 4; bases outside the gene matches: 7. The CDR3 sequence is CASSPMTGSTGELFF. In DNA form, the CDR3 reads TGTGCCAGCAGCCCGATGACAGGGAGCACCGGGGAGCTGTTTTTT.

This clonotype came up many times. The V and J genes are TRBV18 and TRBJ2-7, with 9 bases that match TRBD1. The CDR3 extends over 15 amino acids. The trim removed 2 bases at V and 2 bases at J, leaving 4 bases unmatched. Germline V gene sequence: CDR1 KGHSH, CDR2 LQKENI. The CDR3 sequence is CASSPGQGSAYEQYF. The CDR3 DNA follows: TGTGCCAGCTCACCAGGACAGGGGAGCGCCTACGAGCAGTACTTC. Looking up the rest from reference TRBV18 and TRBJ2-7 gives the full variable domain: NAGVMQNPRHLVRRRGQEARLRCSPMKGHSHVYWYRQLPEEGLKFMVYLQKENIIDESGMPKERFSAEFPKEGPSILRIQQVVRGDSAAYFCASSPGQGSAYEQYFGPGTRLTVT.

This clonotype turned up a few times. The CDR3 here is CASMRGAYTEAFF. For the CDR3, the DNA is TGTGCCAGTATGAGGGGGGCCTACACTGAAGCTTTCTTT. The chain links TRBV19 to TRBJ1-1; TRBD1 is a possible D gene (6 bases). V shed 7 bases and J shed 3 bases, with 12 bases lying between them. Germline lookup yields CDR1 LNHDA and CDR2 SQIVND (reference sequence). The CDR3 length is 13 residues.